Shown below are 2 T cell receptor beta chains from a single sample sequenced in a study of blood T cell repertoires in COVID-19. The data were produced by immunoSEQ multiplex PCR, yet TCRdb's version contains in-frame clones alone and is incomplete. The repertoire includes about 280,000 clones, 85% of them detected once, and 5.1% sits in the top ten. Sequenced: peripheral blood. These receptors all stem from a man over 45 with active or convalescent COVID-19.

The J gene is TRBJ1-1, the V gene TRBV7-6; no firm D call. This CDR3 comprises 16 residues. V lost 1 base and J lost 4, with 16 bases in between. Germline V gene lookup returns CDR1 SGHVS and CDR2 FNYEAQ. This CDR3 reads CASSLEAVPRGTEAFF. CDR3 bases: TGTGCCAGCAGCTTAGAAGCAGTACCCCGGGGCACTGAAGCTTTCTTT.

V usage is TRBV20-1 and J usage is TRBJ2-1; 8 bases are a match to TRBD2. The V gene's germline CDR1 is DFQATT and CDR2 SNEGSKA (reference sequence). The V and J ends lost 6 bases and 6 bases, in that order; junction bases with no gene match: 7. CDR3 length equals 13 residues. This CDR3 is CSASTSGSNEQFF. The DNA of the CDR3 is TGCAGTGCCAGTACTAGCGGCAGCAATGAGCAGTTCTTC.